Sequencing of this T cell receptor (beta chain) was carried out in a study of T-cell reconstitution after alpha-beta-depleted transplantation in children. General study findings and limits: T-cell counts and diversity at one year post-transplant came mainly from newly produced T cells. It was surviving recipient T cells and thymic progenitors that gave some patients high TCRbeta diversity at day 60. The study reportedly traced alpha-beta T cells about two months after transplant to several hundred expanded graft clones.

Preparation of the TCRbeta library was carried out with unique molecular identifiers. From the PCR reads, TCRdb called clonotypes with MiXCR, one entry per CDR3 protein. The sample has approximately 98,000 distinct CDR3 sequences, approximately 6.9% seen once; the top ten hold less than 30%. This clonotype showed up many times. Its specificity is not known. Germline CDR1 reads SGDLS; CDR2 reads YYNGEE. V trimming: 0 bases; J trimming: 2 bases; junction bases outside the gene matches: 4. This CDR3 region has 16 residues. The material sequenced was PBMCs, mostly from graft donor cells, taken 360 days after TCRalphabeta/CD19-depleted stem cell transplant. This chain links TRBV9 with TRBJ2-1; 8 bases match TRBD2. The sequence was obtained from a male patient between 2 and 15 years old who had a stem cell transplant for acute lymphoblastic leukemia, so the T cells may come from the graft donor. The CDR3 region is CASSVDGGGTYNEQFF. The DNA for the CDR3 is TGTGCCAGCAGCGTAGACGGCGGGGGGACCTACAATGAGCAGTTCTTC.